This T cell receptor (beta chain) was sequenced for a study of T cells in Graves' hyperthyroidism and ophthalmopathy (dated by TCRdb to about 2019). Regarding the study in general: To identify distinguishing TCR V-J signatures, a discovery cohort of about 100 patients was used, comprising some 45 with Graves' ophthalmopathy and 57 with stable Graves' hyperthyroidism. An independent validation cohort of around 19 hyperthyroidism patients and 17 patients who later progressed to ophthalmopathy tested prospective prediction of ophthalmopathy. The 95 to 100 discovery patients were randomly split 7:3 into training and test sets. The study also compared thyroid tissue and blood T-cell repertoires from five or six Graves' hyperthyroidism patients. Following sampling, methimazole starting at 30 mg daily was given to hyperthyroidism patients, and high-dose intravenous methylprednisolone was given to ophthalmopathy patients. TCR Vbeta CDR3 sequencing of some 140 peripheral blood samples (over 40 ophthalmopathy, roughly 72 hyperthyroidism and roughly 17 progressor patients) is reported in the paper. What the authors observed across the whole study: Ophthalmopathy was separated from stable hyperthyroidism by a 13 V-J signature model, with approximately 85% sensitivity and approximately 81% specificity obtained in cross-validation and 80%/75% obtained in testing. Sample size was not statistically predetermined, and investigators were not blinded to group allocation. In validation, the model predicted progression to ophthalmopathy a median of approximately 6.3 months before onset, with around 70% sensitivity and 72.22% specificity. Blood samples also contained most of the expanded thyroid clonotypes (frequency above 0.001), which suggests that blood repertoires may reflect thyroid immune responses.

Exclusion was applied to patients with uncontrolled infections, other autoimmune diseases, pregnancy or lactation. Diagnoses relied on clinical symptoms, serum thyroxine and TRAb, thyroid ultrasound and orbital computed tomography. Trizol reagent was used to extract total RNA, and RNA quality was then checked on an Agilent 2100 Bioanalyzer. CDR1 and CDR2, per the germline V gene, are SNHLY and FYNNEI. At the junction V is shortened by 6 bases and J by 2 bases; bases outside the gene matches: 7. The CDR3 sequence holds 15 residues, the cysteine and phenylalanine included. Left in the record is the CDR3 DNA by itself, 45 bases read in frame from the first base. Amplification of TCR beta CDR3 regions was carried out from RNA transcripts. The TCR CDR3 was subjected to a first round of RT-PCR using the HTBI primer set and the Qiagen OneStep RT-PCR kit. Libraries were constructed in a second round of multiplex PCR, after which size selection and purification were performed. The libraries were sequenced on an Illumina HiSeq2000 using paired-end 100 bp reads. The original methods were these. Raw data were processed with SOAPnuke, discarding reads with adapters, uncalled bases, mean Phred below 15, or no exact constant-primer or identifier match. COPE v1.2.5 was used to merge the high-quality paired reads, and each unique nucleotide sequence was defined as a clonotype. MiTCR v1.1 was used to align clonotypes to the IMGT TRBV, TRBD and TRBJ reference segments. Only V-J combinations with frequency above 0.0001, covering about 99% of repertoires, were analysed. A TCS score was defined as the ratio between F50 (clonal expansion) and ExV (chaos), using BLOSUM62-based TCRdist between CDR3 peptides within each V-J. Welch's t-statistics and random forest reduced around 550 V-J features to 13, which were used in a naive Bayes classifier (R e1071). Thyroid-blood repertoire similarity was quantified with the Morisita-Horn index. Using fastp trimming at Q25 and MiXCR clonotype assembly, TCRdb reanalyzed the public sequencing data and kept in-frame beta chains. Every distinct CDR3 protein forms one entry, paired with its most common genes and DNA. V and J calls and clone size were set by TCRdb, not the authors. The sample yields about 510,000 distinct CDR3 sequences; over 45% were counted once. The top ten constitute around two fifths of the sample.

This clonotype was seen a few times. Its antigen is unknown. No qualities accompany the bases; no much larger clone lies one base away. Sequencing was done on a sample of peripheral blood or thyroid tissue (not recorded which). This sequence originates from an adult woman with Graves' disease, either hyperthyroidism or ophthalmopathy (not recorded which). The V and J segments used are TRBV2 and TRBJ1-2, with 9 middle bases fitting TRBD1. The DNA sequence is as follows: TGTGCCAGCAGGACCTTCGGGACAGGGAACTATGGCTACACCTTC. This gives the protein CASRTFGTGNYGYTF.